Following are 21 T cell receptor beta chains from one sample sequenced in a study of T cell responses to AZD1222 COVID-19 vaccine. Profiling relied on immunoSEQ multiplex PCR, and the TCRdb table lists in-frame clones only, not all of them. The table lists over 110,000 clones, 80% to 90% of them singletons. Source: peripheral blood, taken on day 0 of AZD1222 vaccination. All receptors come from an adult in good health.

V usage is TRBV5-4 and J usage is TRBJ2-1, with a tentative D call TRBD2 (5 bases). The V end lost 1 base, the J end lost 3 bases, and 11 bases lay between the germline ends. Germline V gene sequence: CDR1 SGHNT, CDR2 YYREEE (reference sequence). The CDR3 runs to 15 residues. This CDR3 is CASSLKRELYNEQFF. CDR3 nucleotides: TGTGCCAGCAGCTTGAAGAGGGAGCTCTACAATGAGCAGTTCTTC.

V usage is TRBV7-2 and J usage is TRBJ2-1; either TRBD1 or TRBD2 may fit D (5 bases each). V was shortened by 5 bases and J by 10 bases, with 15 bases between the two germline ends. The germline gives CDR1 SGHTA, CDR2 FQGNSA. This CDR3 has 13 residues. The DNA for the CDR3 is TGTGCCAGCAGCAGTCGTGGCCGGGGCGAGCAGTTCTTC. This codes for CASSSRGRGEQFF. The variable domain in full, with the rest retrieved from reference TRBV7-2 and TRBJ2-1, is GAGVSQSPSNKVTEKGKDVELRCDPISGHTALYWYRQSLGQGLEFLIYFQGNSAPDKSGLPSDRFSAERTGGSVSTLTIQRTQQEDSAVYLCASSSRGRGEQFFGPGTRLTVL.

The CDR3 protein is CASSLAGPSGLSYEQYF. In DNA form, the CDR3 reads TGTGCCAGCAGCTTGGCGGGGCCGAGTGGTCTTTCCTACGAGCAGTACTTC. The V call is TRBV5-6, the J call TRBJ2-7; D tentatively fits TRBD1 or TRBD2 (5 bases each). Trimming took off 0 bases at V and 1 base at J, with 17 bases between the two ends. Germline CDR1 and CDR2: SGHDT and YYEEEE. This CDR3 region has 17 residues.

V gene TRBV28 combines with J gene TRBJ1-1; D unresolved. Between the trimmed V and J ends, which lost 2 bases and 1 base, there was a span of 8 bases. The CDR3 has 14 amino acids. Germline CDR1 is MDHEN and CDR2 is SYDVKM. CDR3 sequence (DNA): TGTGCCAGCAGTTTACGGGGTAGGAACACTGAAGCTTTCTTT. It yields the protein CASSLRGRNTEAFF.

The chain carries TRBV6-2 or TRBV6-3 and TRBJ2-1, with TRBD2 identical over 9 bases. This CDR3 comprises 17 residues. CDR1 is MNHEY, CDR2 SVGEGT, per germline. V lost 5 bases to trimming and J lost 8 bases; unmatched junction nucleotides: 16. In DNA, the CDR3 is TGTGCCAGCAGTCGTAGCGGGAGTATATCCGGGGTAGATGAGCAGTTCTTC. Protein product: CASSRSGSISGVDEQFF.

The chain carries TRBV27 and TRBJ1-2; D unclear. Germline loops: CDR1 MNHEY, CDR2 SMNVEV (reference sequence). Trimming stripped 2 bases from V and 5 bases from J, with 9 bases between. The CDR3 runs to 13 residues. The CDR3 here is CASSLGQAYGYTF. CDR3 sequence (DNA): TGTGCCAGCAGTTTAGGGCAGGCTTATGGCTACACCTTC.

CDR3 nucleotide sequence: TGTGCCAGCAGTGGCCGCTTACGAGGTCAGCCCCAGCATTTT. Its translation: CASSGRLRGQPQHF. This sequence joins TRBV25-1 and TRBJ1-5; D remains unclear. The germline V gene encodes CDR1 MGHDK and CDR2 SYGVNS. The CDR3 sequence is 14 residues long. Between the trimmed V and J ends, which lost 4 bases and 6 bases, there was a span of 13 bases.

This clone was found once. V and J are TRBV28 and TRBJ1-6; 12 positions agree with TRBD1. Germline CDR1 and CDR2: MDHEN and SYDVKM. The V segment lost 5 bases and the J segment 7 bases; nucleotides outside the gene matches: 9. The CDR3 consists of 17 residues. CDR3 amino acids: CASSPSGTGGFNSPLHF. DNA of the CDR3: TGTGCCAGCAGTCCCTCCGGGACAGGGGGCTTCAATTCACCCCTCCACTTT.

The V call is TRBV6-2 or TRBV6-3, the J call TRBJ1-4; a possible D gene is TRBD1 (6 bases). This CDR3 contains 13 residues. CDR1 and CDR2 (germline): MNHEY, SVGEGT. Trimming cost V 4 bases and J 5 bases, with 8 bases left between them. In DNA, the CDR3 is TGTGCCAGCAGTTTCGACAGGAATGAAAAACTGTTTTTT. Translated: CASSFDRNEKLFF.

CDR3 in DNA: TGCGCCAGCAGAAAGGTAGCAACCGCCTACGAGCAGTACTTC. Translating it yields CASRKVATAYEQYF. This chain joins TRBV4-3 and TRBJ2-7; D call uncertain. V was clipped by 6 bases and J by 2 bases, with 14 bases between them. From germline, CDR1 is LGHNA and CDR2 YSLEER. This CDR3 comprises 14 residues.

The chain links TRBV4-3 to TRBJ1-2; D not resolved. This CDR3 has 14 amino acids. Germline V gene lookup returns CDR1 LGHNA and CDR2 YSLEER. V was cut by 0 bases and J by 0 bases, with 5 bases left in between. For the CDR3, the DNA is TGCGCCAGCAGCCAAGAGACCGCTAACTATGGCTACACCTTC. This codes for CASSQETANYGYTF.

The chain recombines TRBV9 with TRBJ1-2, with D tentatively TRBD1 (5 bases). V gave up 6 bases and J gave up 4 bases, with 16 bases separating them. This CDR3 contains 14 residues. In germline, CDR1 is SGDLS, CDR2 YYNGEE. CDR3 in amino acids: CASTESGVGYGYTF. In DNA, the CDR3 is TGTGCCAGCACCGAATCGGGGGTTGGCTATGGCTACACCTTC.

This clone was seen more than once but under ten times. The genes are TRBV5-5 and TRBJ2-7; TRBD2 matches at 11 bases. The germline V gene encodes CDR1 SGHKS and CDR2 YYEKEE (reference sequence). The CDR3 covers 15 residues. The ends lost 5 bases at V and 3 bases at J; junction bases unmatched: 7. CDR3 sequence reads: CASSSGRALGYEQYF. CDR3 bases: TGTGCCAGCAGTAGCGGGAGGGCCCTTGGCTACGAGCAGTACTTC. The whole variable domain, remainder taken from reference TRBV5-5 and TRBJ2-7, is DAGVTQSPTHLIKTRGQQVTLRCSPISGHKSVSWYQQVLGQGPQFIFQYYEKEERGRGNFPDRFSARQFPNYSSELNVNALLLGDSALYLCASSSGRALGYEQYFGPGTRLTVT.

The chain recombines TRBV9 with TRBJ2-1; possible D gene TRBD2, 6 bases. The V gene's germline CDR1 is SGDLS and CDR2 YYNGEE. The CDR3 runs 16 residues. Trimming shortened V by 0 bases and J by 5 bases, and 15 bases separated the two germline ends. This CDR3 reads CASSVGLAVDNNEQFF. The DNA of the CDR3 is TGTGCCAGCAGCGTAGGGTTAGCGGTGGACAACAATGAGCAGTTCTTC.

The genes are TRBV7-3 and TRBJ2-3; weak D call: TRBD2 (6 bases). The CDR3 spans 16 residues. V lost 5 bases, J lost 0 bases, and 15 bases lay in between. Germline values: CDR1 SGHTA, CDR2 FQGTGA. CDR3 coding DNA: TGTGCCAGCAGCCCGGTTAGCGGTGGTAGCACAGATACGCAGTATTTT. Translation gives CASSPVSGGSTDTQYF.

V and J are TRBV14 and TRBJ1-6; D is uncertain. Trimming shortened V by 3 bases and J by 7 bases, and 4 bases separated the two germline ends. The CDR3 loop spans 12 amino acids. CDR1 and CDR2 (germline): SGHDN, FVKESK. The CDR3 DNA sequence: TGTGCCAGCAGCCACGAAAATTCACCCCTCCACTTT. It translates to CASSHENSPLHF.

This clone was found once. CDR3: CASSLGREAFF. The CDR3 bases are TGTGCCAGTAGTCTCGGCAGAGAAGCTTTCTTT. The J gene is TRBJ1-1, the V gene TRBV19; no clear D gene. CDR3 length: 11 residues. Germline lookup yields CDR1 LNHDA and CDR2 SQIVND (reference sequence). V was clipped by 5 bases and J by 8 bases, with 9 bases between them.

The chain has TRBV7-2 and TRBJ1-3; 7 bases align to TRBD1. There are 15 residues in the CDR3. CDR1 and CDR2 from the germline V gene are SGHTA and FQGNSA. V was pared by 5 bases and J by 3 bases, with 7 bases of the junction left unmatched. The CDR3, as DNA: TGTGCCAGCAGCGAACCCAGGGGGAGTGGAAACACCATATATTTT. Amino acids: CASSEPRGSGNTIYF.

The V gene is TRBV23-1, the J gene TRBJ2-5; D is perhaps TRBD2 (6 bases). TRBV23-1 is filed as an ORF, its function uncertain. Deletions cut 6 bases from V and 3 bases from J, with 20 bases between. The CDR3 loop spans 16 amino acids. The CDR3 region is CASRGKHSREKETQYF. CDR3 DNA: TGCGCCAGCAGGGGAAAACACTCTCGGGAGAAAGAGACCCAGTACTTC.

The CDR3 nucleotides read TGTGCCAGTATCAAGGGGGAGGGCTACACCTTC. This encodes CASIKGEGYTF. The chain uses TRBV6-6 and TRBJ1-2; D may be TRBD1 (6 bases). Germline assignment: CDR1 MNHNY and CDR2 SVGAGI (reference sequence). The CDR3 runs 11 residues. Trimming stripped 9 bases from V and 8 bases from J, with 13 bases between.

The V and J genes are TRBV12-3 or TRBV12-4 and TRBJ1-2, with 8 nucleotides matching TRBD1. The CDR3 covers 13 residues. Losses at the gene ends were 3 bases for V and 13 bases for J; bases not matched to a gene: 10. The CDR3 here is CASSFRDRTRLTF. CDR3 DNA sequence: TGTGCCAGCAGTTTCCGGGACAGGACTAGGCTCACCTTC.